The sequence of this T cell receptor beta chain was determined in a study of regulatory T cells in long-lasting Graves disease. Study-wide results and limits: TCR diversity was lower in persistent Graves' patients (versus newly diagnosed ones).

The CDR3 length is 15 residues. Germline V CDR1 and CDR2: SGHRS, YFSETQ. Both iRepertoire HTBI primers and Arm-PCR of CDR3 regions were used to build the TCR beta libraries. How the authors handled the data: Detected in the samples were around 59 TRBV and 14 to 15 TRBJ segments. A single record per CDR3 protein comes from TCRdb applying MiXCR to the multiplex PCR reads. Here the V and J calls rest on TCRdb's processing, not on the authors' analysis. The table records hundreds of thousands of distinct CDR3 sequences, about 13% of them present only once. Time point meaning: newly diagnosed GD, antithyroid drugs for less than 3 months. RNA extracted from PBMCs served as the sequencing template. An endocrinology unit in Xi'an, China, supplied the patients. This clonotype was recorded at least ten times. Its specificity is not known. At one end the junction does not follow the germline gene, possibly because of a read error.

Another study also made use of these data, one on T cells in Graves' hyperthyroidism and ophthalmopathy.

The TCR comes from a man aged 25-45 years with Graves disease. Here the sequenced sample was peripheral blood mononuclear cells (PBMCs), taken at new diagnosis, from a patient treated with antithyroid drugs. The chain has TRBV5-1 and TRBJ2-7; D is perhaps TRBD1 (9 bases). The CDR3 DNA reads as TGTGCCAGCAGCTTAGCGGGACAGGGAGCCTACGAGCAGTACTTC. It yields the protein CASSLAGQGAYEQYF.